This is a list of T cell receptor beta chains from one sample in a study of T cell responses to AZD1222 COVID-19 vaccine. Assay used: immunoSEQ multiplex PCR; TCRdb lists only in-frame clones, some missing. The sample lists about 100,000 clones, about 89% seen once, with 4% to 4.5% in the top ten. The sequencing here drew on peripheral blood, taken on day 0 of MenACWY control vaccination. Receptors originate from an adult in good health. CDR3s include the opening cysteine and the closing phenylalanine or tryptophan. Each record gives: clone size, V gene, D gene, J gene, CDR3 protein, CDR3 DNA. A D gene is named only where the DNA matches it firmly. The size of a clone is reported for some rows only, either as once, few or many, or as a class for expanded clones.

>.|TRBV24-1|TRBD2|TRBJ2-1
CATSGPGLAGGNEQFF
TGTGCCACCAGTGGCCCCGGACTAGCGGGAGGCAATGAGCAGTTCTTC
>.|TRBV29-1|TRBD1|TRBJ2-1
CSAGSGQREQFF
TGCAGCGCCGGGTCGGGACAGCGGGAGCAGTTCTTC
>once|TRBV6-5|.|TRBJ2-1
CASAPPGYNEQFF
TGTGCCAGCGCCCCCCCAGGGTACAATGAGCAGTTCTTC
>.|TRBV7-6|TRBD2|TRBJ2-7
CASSLRLAGVGEQYF
TGTGCCAGCAGCCTACGACTAGCGGGAGTGGGAGAGCAGTACTTC
>.|TRBV5-1|.|TRBJ2-5
CASSFLSGETQYF
TGCGCCAGCAGCTTTCTTAGTGGGGAAACCCAGTACTTC
>.|TRBV28|.|TRBJ2-1
CASSALRTENQHSYNEQFF
TGTGCCAGCAGTGCCCTGCGGACCGAGAACCAACACTCCTACAATGAGCAGTTCTTC
>.|TRBV7-2|TRBD2|TRBJ2-3
CASSLTAGGGTDTQYF
TGTGCCAGCAGCTTAACAGCGGGGGGGGGCACAGATACGCAGTATTTT
>once|TRBV28|TRBD1|TRBJ1-2
CASSLPGQGSYGYTF
TGTGCCAGCAGCCTCCCGGGACAGGGGTCCTATGGCTACACCTTC
>.|TRBV6-5|.|TRBJ2-7
CASSYMWEQYF
TGTGCCAGCAGTTACATGTGGGAGCAGTACTTC
>.|TRBV6-5|TRBD2|TRBJ2-7
CASSRTRAPYEQYF
TGTGCCAGCAGTAGGACTAGAGCCCCCTACGAGCAGTACTTC
>.|TRBV5-1|TRBD2|TRBJ2-2
CASSPSWAGGPTGELFF
TGCGCCAGCAGCCCCTCTTGGGCGGGAGGCCCCACCGGGGAGCTGTTTTTT
>.|TRBV5-1|.|TRBJ1-1
CASSPNPSWGAYTEAFF
TGCGCCAGCAGCCCGAATCCTTCTTGGGGGGCCTACACTGAAGCTTTCTTT
>.|TRBV5-1|.|TRBJ1-2
CASSWGLNVGYTF
TGCGCCAGCAGCTGGGGCCTCAACGTTGGCTACACCTTC
>.|TRBV28|.|TRBJ2-7
CASIGDPRAGEQYF
TGTGCCAGCATCGGGGACCCCCGCGCGGGGGAGCAGTACTTC
>.|TRBV5-1|.|TRBJ2-5
CASTPTDNARGAQYF
TGCGCCAGCACCCCGACGGACAACGCACGCGGGGCCCAGTACTTC
>.|TRBV7-8|TRBD1|TRBJ2-2
CASSPGGAVAGELFF
TGTGCCAGCAGCCCAGGGGGCGCGGTCGCCGGGGAGCTGTTTTTT
>.|TRBV18|.|TRBJ1-5
CASSPGGVGQPQHF
TGTGCCAGCTCACCAGGAGGTGTAGGTCAGCCCCAGCATTTT
>.|TRBV28|.|TRBJ1-1
CASSLGTPSGTEAFF
TGTGCCAGCAGTTTGGGAACCCCATCGGGCACTGAAGCTTTCTTT
>.|TRBV10-1|.|TRBJ1-1
CASSGRLTETNTEAFF
TGCGCCAGCAGTGGACGTTTGACAGAGACGAACACTGAAGCTTTCTTT
>.|TRBV11-2|TRBD2|TRBJ2-7
CASSLLAGVTYEQYF
TGTGCCAGCAGCTTACTAGCGGGAGTAACCTACGAGCAGTACTTC
>.|TRBV6-5|.|TRBJ1-2
CASSYRRAPGYTF
TGTGCCAGCAGTTACCGCAGGGCCCCTGGCTACACCTTC
>.|TRBV6-2/TRBV6-3|.|TRBJ1-5
CASSYPQPQHF
TGTGCCAGCAGTTACCCTCAGCCCCAGCATTTT
>.|TRBV13|.|TRBJ1-2
CASSLVQGGYGYTF
TGTGCCAGCAGCTTAGTTCAGGGAGGCTATGGCTACACCTTC
>.|TRBV4-3|TRBD1|TRBJ1-2
CASPTGGCGYTF
TGCGCCAGCCCGACAGGGGGCTGTGGCTACACCTTC
>few|TRBV12-3/TRBV12-4|.|TRBJ1-5
CASRSGHQPQHF
TGTGCCAGCAGATCGGGACATCAGCCCCAGCATTTT
>.|TRBV2|.|TRBJ2-3
CASSRTMPSTDTQYF
TGTGCCAGCAGTCGAACGATGCCTAGCACAGATACGCAGTATTTT
>.|TRBV5-1|TRBD1|TRBJ1-1
CASSTTTGTTEAFF
TGCGCCAGCAGCACTACGACAGGGACCACTGAAGCTTTCTTT
>.|TRBV24-1|TRBD1|TRBJ1-1
CATSQGTANTEAFF
TGTGCCACCAGTCAAGGGACAGCTAACACTGAAGCTTTCTTT
>.|TRBV5-1|TRBD2|TRBJ2-3
CASSFDGGGAGTDTQYF
TGCGCCAGCAGCTTTGACGGCGGGGGGGCCGGCACAGATACGCAGTATTTT
>.|TRBV24-1|.|TRBJ2-3
CATSDPYTDTQYF
TGTGCCACCAGTGATCCCTATACAGATACGCAGTATTTT
>.|TRBV29-1|.|TRBJ1-1
CSATPPGRMNTEAFF
TGCAGCGCCACTCCCCCGGGGCGCATGAACACTGAAGCTTTCTTT
>medium-sized|TRBV6-2/TRBV6-3|.|TRBJ1-5
CASSRGRVGNQPQHF
TGTGCCAGCAGCCGCGGGAGGGTGGGCAATCAGCCCCAGCATTTT
>.|TRBV19|.|TRBJ1-1
CASFPDTNTEAFF
TGTGCCAGCTTTCCTGATACGAACACTGAAGCTTTCTTT
>.|TRBV5-1|TRBD1|TRBJ1-6
CASSPGGPSSYNSPLHF
TGCGCCAGCAGCCCAGGGGGGCCGAGCTCCTATAATTCACCCCTCCACTTT